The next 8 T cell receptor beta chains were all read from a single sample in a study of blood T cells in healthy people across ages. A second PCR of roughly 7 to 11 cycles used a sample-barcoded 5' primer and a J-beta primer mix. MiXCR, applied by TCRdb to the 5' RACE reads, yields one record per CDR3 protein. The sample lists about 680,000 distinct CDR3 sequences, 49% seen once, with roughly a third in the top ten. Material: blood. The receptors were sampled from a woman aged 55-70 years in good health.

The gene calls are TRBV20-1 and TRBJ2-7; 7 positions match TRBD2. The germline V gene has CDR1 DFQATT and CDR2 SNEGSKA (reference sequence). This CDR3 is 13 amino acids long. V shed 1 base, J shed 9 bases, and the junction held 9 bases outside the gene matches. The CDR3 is CSARGLGTTPQYF. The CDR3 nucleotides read TGCAGTGCTAGAGGATTGGGGACTACGCCGCAGTACTTC.

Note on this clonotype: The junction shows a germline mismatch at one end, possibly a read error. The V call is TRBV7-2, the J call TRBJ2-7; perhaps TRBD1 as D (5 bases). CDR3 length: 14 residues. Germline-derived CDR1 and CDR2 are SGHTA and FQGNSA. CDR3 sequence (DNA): TGTGCCAGCAGTCGTCAGGGCACAACCTACAAGCAGTACTTC. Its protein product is CASSRQGTTYKQYF.

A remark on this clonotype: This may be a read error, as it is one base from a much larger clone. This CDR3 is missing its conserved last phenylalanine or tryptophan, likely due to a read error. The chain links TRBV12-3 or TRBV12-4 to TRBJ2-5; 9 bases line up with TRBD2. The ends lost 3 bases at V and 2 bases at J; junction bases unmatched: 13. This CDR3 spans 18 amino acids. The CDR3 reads CASSFVGTSRMGQETQYV. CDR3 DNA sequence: TGTGCCAGCAGTTTCGTTGGGACTAGCAGGATGGGGCAAGAGACCCAGTACGTC.

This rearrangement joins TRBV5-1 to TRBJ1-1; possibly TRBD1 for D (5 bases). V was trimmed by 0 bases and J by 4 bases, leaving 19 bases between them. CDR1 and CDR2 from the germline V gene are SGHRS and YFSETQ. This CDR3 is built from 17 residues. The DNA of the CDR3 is TGCGCCAGCAGCTTGGTACAGACACGTTCGGGACGCACTGAAGCTTTCTTT. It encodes CASSLVQTRSGRTEAFF. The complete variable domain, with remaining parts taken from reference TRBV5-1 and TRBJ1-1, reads KAGVTQTPRYLIKTRGQQVTLSCSPISGHRSVSWYQQTPGQGLQFLFEYFSETQRNKGNFPGRFSGRQFSNSRSEMNVSTLELGDSALYLCASSLVQTRSGRTEAFFGQGTRLTVV.

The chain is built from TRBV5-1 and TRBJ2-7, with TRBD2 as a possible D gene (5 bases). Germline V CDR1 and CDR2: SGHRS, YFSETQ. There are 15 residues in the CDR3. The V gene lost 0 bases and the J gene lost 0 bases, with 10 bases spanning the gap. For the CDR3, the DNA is TGCGCCAGCAGCTTGGGAGGGTACCTCTCCTACGAGCAGTACTTC. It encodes CASSLGGYLSYEQYF.

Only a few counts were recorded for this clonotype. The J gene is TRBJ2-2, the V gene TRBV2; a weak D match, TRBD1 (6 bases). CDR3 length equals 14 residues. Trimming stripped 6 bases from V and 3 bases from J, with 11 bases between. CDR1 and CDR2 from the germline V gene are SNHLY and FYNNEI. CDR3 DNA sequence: TGTGCCAGCAGGCGGACAGAGCACACCGGGGAGCTGTTTTTT. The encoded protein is CASRRTEHTGELFF.

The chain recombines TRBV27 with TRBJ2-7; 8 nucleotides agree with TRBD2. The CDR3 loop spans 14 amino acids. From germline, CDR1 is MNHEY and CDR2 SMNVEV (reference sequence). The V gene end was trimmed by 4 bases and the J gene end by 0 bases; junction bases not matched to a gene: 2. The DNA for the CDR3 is TGTGCCAGCAGTTGGGGACTAGGCTCCTACGAGCAGTACTTC. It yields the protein CASSWGLGSYEQYF.

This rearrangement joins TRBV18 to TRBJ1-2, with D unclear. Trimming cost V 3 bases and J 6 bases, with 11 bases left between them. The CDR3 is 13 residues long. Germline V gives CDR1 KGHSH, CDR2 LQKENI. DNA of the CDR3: TGTGCCAGCTCACCCGGGCCGTCGGATGGCTACACCTTC. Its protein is CASSPGPSDGYTF. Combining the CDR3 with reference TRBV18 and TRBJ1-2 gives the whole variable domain NAGVMQNPRHLVRRRGQEARLRCSPMKGHSHVYWYRQLPEEGLKFMVYLQKENIIDESGMPKERFSAEFPKEGPSILRIQQVVRGDSAAYFCASSPGPSDGYTFGSGTRLTVV.